This T cell receptor beta chain appears in the sequencing data of a study of control samples from healthy donors and cancer patients. Assay: immunoSEQ multiplex PCR; the TCRdb copy retains only in-frame clones and omits some. Of some 150,000 clones in the sample, roughly 94% were seen once. Source material: PBMCs. The TCR originated in a man between 60 and 75 years old with colorectal cancer.

Here the CDR3 reads CASKGILSDPSGNTIYF. CDR3 DNA: TGTGCCAGTAAAGGGATCCTCTCCGACCCCTCTGGAAACACCATATATTTT. The chain links TRBV19 to TRBJ1-3; D is uncertain. CDR1 is LNHDA and CDR2 is SQIVND in the germline V gene (reference sequence). V dropped 7 bases and J dropped 0 bases, with 19 bases sitting between them. The CDR3 sequence is 17 residues long. The complete variable domain, with remaining parts taken from reference TRBV19 and TRBJ1-3, reads DGGITQSPKYLFRKEGQNVTLSCEQNLNHDAMYWYRQDPGQGLRLIYYSQIVNDFQKGDIAEGYSVSREKKESFPLTVTSAQKNPTAFYLCASKGILSDPSGNTIYFGEGSWLTVV.